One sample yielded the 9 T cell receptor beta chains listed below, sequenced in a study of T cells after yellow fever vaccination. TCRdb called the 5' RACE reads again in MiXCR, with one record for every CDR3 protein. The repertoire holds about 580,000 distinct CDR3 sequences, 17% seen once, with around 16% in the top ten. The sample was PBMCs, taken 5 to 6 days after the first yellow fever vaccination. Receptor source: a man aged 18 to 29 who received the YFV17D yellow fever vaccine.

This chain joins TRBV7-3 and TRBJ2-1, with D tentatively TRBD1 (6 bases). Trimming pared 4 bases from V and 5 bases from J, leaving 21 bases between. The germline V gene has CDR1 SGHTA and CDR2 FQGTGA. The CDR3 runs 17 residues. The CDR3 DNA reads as TGTGCCAGCAGCTCTCGAATGAGAACAGGGTCCCACAATGAGCAGTTCTTC. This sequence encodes CASSSRMRTGSHNEQFF.

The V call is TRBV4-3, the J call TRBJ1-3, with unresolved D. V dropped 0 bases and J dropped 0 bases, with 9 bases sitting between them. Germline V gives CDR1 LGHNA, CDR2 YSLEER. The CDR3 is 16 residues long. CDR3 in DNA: TGCGCCAGCAGCCAAGATCGGGAAGGCTCTGGAAACACCATATATTTT. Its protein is CASSQDREGSGNTIYF.

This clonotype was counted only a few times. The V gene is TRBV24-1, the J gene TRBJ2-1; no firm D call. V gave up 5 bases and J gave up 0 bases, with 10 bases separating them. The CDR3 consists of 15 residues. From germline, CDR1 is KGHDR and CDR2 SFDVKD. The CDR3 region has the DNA TGTGCCACCAGTGTCCAGGATAGCTCCTACAATGAGCAGTTCTTC. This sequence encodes CATSVQDSSYNEQFF.

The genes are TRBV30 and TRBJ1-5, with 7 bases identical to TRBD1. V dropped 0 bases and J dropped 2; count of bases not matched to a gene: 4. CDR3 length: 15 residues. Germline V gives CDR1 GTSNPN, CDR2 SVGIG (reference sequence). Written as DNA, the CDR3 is TGTGCCTGGAGTGTAAGGGGGCTCGGCAATCAGCCCCAGCATTTT. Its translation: CAWSVRGLGNQPQHF.

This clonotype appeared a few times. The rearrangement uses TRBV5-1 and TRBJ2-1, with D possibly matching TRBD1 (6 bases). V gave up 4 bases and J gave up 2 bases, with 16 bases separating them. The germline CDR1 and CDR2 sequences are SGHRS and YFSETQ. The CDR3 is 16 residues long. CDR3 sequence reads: CASSAKGELPYNEQFF. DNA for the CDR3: TGCGCCAGCAGCGCCAAGGGGGAGCTTCCCTACAATGAGCAGTTCTTC.

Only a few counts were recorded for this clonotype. CDR3 sequence reads: CASSIRFMNTEAFF. The CDR3 coding sequence is TGTGCCAGCAGCATACGGTTCATGAACACTGAAGCTTTCTTT. V usage is TRBV12-3 or TRBV12-4 and J usage is TRBJ1-1; no clear D. The germline V and J ends were trimmed by 6 bases and 0 bases, with 11 bases remaining between them. This CDR3 region has 14 residues.

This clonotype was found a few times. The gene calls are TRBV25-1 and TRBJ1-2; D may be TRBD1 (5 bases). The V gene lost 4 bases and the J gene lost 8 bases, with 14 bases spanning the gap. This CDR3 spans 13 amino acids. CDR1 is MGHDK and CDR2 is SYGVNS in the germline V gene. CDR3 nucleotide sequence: TGTGCCAGCAGTGTTGGGACCGGGTTGGGCTACACCTTC. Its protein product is CASSVGTGLGYTF.

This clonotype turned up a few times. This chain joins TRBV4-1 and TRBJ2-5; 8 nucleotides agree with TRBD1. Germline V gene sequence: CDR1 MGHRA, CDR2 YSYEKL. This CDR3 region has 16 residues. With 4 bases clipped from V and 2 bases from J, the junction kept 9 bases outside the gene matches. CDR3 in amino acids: CASSRRTGQGQETQYF. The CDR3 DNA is TGCGCCAGCAGCCGCCGGACAGGACAGGGTCAAGAGACCCAGTACTTC.

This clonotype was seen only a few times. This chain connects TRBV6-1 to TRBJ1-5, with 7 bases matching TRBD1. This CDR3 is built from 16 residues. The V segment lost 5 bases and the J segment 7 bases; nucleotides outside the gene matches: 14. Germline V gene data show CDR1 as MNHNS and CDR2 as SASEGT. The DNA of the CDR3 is TGTGCCAGCAGTCAAACACAACAGGGGTCAGGACAGCCCCAGCATTTT. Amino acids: CASSQTQQGSGQPQHF.